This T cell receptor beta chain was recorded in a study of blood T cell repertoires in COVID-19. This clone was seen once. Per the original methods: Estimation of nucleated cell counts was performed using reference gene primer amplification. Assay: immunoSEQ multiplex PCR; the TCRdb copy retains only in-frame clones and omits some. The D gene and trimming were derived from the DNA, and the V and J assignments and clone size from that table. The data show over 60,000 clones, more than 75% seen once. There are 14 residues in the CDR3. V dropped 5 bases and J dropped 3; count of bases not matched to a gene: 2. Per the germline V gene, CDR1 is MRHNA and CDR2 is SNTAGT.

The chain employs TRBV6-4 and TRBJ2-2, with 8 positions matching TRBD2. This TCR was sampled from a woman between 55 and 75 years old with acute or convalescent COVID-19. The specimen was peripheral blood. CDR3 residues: CASSPGGDTGELFF. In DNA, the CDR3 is TGTGCCAGCAGTCCCGGGGGGGACACCGGGGAGCTGTTTTTT.